This TCR beta chain was documented in a study of blood T cell repertoires in COVID-19. Study-level information: From the United States, Italy and Spain came samples of acute and convalescent COVID-19. PBMCs, B-cell-depleted T cells, or T cells were the source of the cDNA or gDNA that made up the material.

CDR3 length: 13 amino acids. Germline loops: CDR1 ENHRY, CDR2 SYGVKD. Trimming took 5 bases from V and 3 from J; bases not matched to a gene: 3. Original methodology: Cell counts per sample came from amplifying reference gene primers. The table came from immunoSEQ multiplex PCR; TCRdb's copy has only in-frame clones and leaves some out. V and J calls and clone size are as listed in that table; D and trimming were resolved from the DNA. This sample carries around 46,000 clones, 85% to 90% of them seen once, and the ten largest clones take approximately 15%. The sequence was collected from a human donor in a cohort sampled during active COVID-19. The specimen sequenced was peripheral blood. This chain joins TRBV10-3 and TRBJ1-2; 7 bases fit TRBD1. The DNA of the CDR3 is TGTGCCATCAGTTCCCAGGGGGACTATGGCTACACCTTC. Its protein is CAISSQGDYGYTF.